This T cell receptor (beta chain) was recorded in a study of beta chain features in type 1 diabetes. Overall study findings and caveats: All four CD4+ subsets of Type 1 diabetes patients contained TCRB CDR3s that were moderately but significantly shorter.

About this clone: Its antigen is still unknown.

Expressed TCRB transcripts were sequenced because the entire RNA isolate underwent reverse transcription. Method: immunoSEQ multiplex PCR; TCRdb's copy keeps in-frame clones and lacks some. The table records 150,000 or so clones, more than 9.5% of them present only once. V was cut by 3 bases and J by 0 bases, with 8 bases left in between. Germline V gene sequence: CDR1 MDHEN, CDR2 SYDVKM. CDR3 length equals 14 residues. The origin of this receptor is a man aged 18 to 30 in good health. The rearrangement links TRBV28 to TRBJ1-2; D is perhaps TRBD1 (5 bases). The sequencing sample was made of central memory CD4+ T cells from blood. CDR3 nucleotide sequence: TGTGCCAGCAGTTTGGGACGGACTAACTATGGCTACACCTTC. Translation: CASSLGRTNYGYTF.